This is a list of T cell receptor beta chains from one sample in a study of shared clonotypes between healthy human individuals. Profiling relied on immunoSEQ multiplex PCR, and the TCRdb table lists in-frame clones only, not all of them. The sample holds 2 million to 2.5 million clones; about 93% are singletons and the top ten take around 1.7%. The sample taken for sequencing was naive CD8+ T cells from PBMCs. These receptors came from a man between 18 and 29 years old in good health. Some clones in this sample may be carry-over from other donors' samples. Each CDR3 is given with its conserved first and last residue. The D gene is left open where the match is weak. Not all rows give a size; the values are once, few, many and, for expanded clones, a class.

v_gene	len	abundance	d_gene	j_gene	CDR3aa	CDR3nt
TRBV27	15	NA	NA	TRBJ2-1	CASSFDGGLGNEQFF	TGTGCCAGCAGTTTTGACGGGGGGCTAGGCAATGAGCAGTTCTTC
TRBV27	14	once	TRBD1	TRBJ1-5	CASSLTGGNQPQHF	TGTGCCAGCAGTCTGACAGGGGGAAATCAGCCCCAGCATTTT
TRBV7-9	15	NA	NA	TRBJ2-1	CASTHGGGPHNEQFF	TGTGCCAGCACCCATGGGGGAGGCCCCCACAATGAGCAGTTCTTC
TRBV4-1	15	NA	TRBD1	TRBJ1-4	CASSQTTGGTEKLFF	TGCGCCAGCAGCCAGACCACAGGGGGTACTGAAAAACTGTTTTTT
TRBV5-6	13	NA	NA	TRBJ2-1	CASSPRVTGEQFF	TGTGCCAGCAGCCCCCGCGTGACTGGTGAGCAGTTCTTC
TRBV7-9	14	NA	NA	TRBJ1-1	CASSSHRQLTEAFF	TGTGCCAGCAGCTCCCACCGACAGCTCACTGAAGCTTTCTTT
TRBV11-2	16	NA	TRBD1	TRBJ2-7	CASSSDFRGQGNEQYF	TGTGCCAGCAGCTCCGACTTCAGGGGGCAAGGTAACGAGCAGTACTTC
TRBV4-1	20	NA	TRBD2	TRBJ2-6	CASSQDGGLAGVAGANVLTF	TGCGCCAGCAGCCAAGATGGGGGACTAGCGGGAGTGGCTGGGGCCAACGTCCTGACTTTC
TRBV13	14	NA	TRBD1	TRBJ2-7	CASSKRDRAYEQYF	TGTGCCAGCAGCAAAAGGGACAGGGCCTACGAGCAGTACTTC
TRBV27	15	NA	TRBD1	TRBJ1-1	CASSLLEGADTEAFF	TGTGCCAGCAGTTTGTTGGAGGGGGCGGACACTGAAGCTTTCTTT
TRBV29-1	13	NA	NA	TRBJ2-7	CSVAGLDSYEQYF	TGCAGCGTTGCAGGTCTGGACTCCTACGAGCAGTACTTC
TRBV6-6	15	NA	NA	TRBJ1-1	CASSHGQYLNTEAFF	TGTGCCAGCAGCCACGGACAGTACTTGAACACTGAAGCTTTCTTT
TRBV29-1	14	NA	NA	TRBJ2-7	CSVVGLTSTYEQYF	TGCAGCGTTGTTGGCCTAACCTCAACCTACGAGCAGTACTTC
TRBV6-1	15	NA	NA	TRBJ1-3	CASRAVLSGGNTIYF	TGTGCCAGCAGAGCGGTTCTATCGGGTGGAAACACCATATATTTT
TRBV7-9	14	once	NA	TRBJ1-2	CASTGEVSNYGYTF	TGTGCCAGCACTGGCGAGGTGTCTAACTATGGCTACACCTTC
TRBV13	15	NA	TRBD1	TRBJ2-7	CASSPVDRESYEQYF	TGTGCCAGCAGCCCAGTGGACAGGGAATCCTACGAGCAGTACTTC
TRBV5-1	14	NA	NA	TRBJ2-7	CASSLGLPTYEQYF	TGCGCCAGCAGCTTGGGACTGCCGACCTACGAGCAGTACTTC
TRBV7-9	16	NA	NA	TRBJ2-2	CASSLGLTGGAGELFF	TGTGCCAGCAGCTTAGGGTTGACGGGGGGCGCCGGGGAGCTGTTTTTT
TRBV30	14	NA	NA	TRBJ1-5	CAWSVMGPDQPQHF	TGTGCCTGGAGTGTAATGGGGCCTGATCAGCCCCAGCATTTT
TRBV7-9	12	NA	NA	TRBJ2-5	CASSERKETQYF	TGTGCCAGCAGCGAAAGGAAAGAGACCCAGTACTTC
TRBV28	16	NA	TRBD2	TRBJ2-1	CASSFGGGRAYNEQFF	TGTGCCAGCAGTTTCGGTGGCGGGAGGGCCTACAATGAGCAGTTCTTC
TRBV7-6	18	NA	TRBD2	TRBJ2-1	CASSLFAPPLADYNEQFF	TGTGCCAGCAGCTTATTTGCCCCTCCACTAGCGGACTACAATGAGCAGTTCTTC
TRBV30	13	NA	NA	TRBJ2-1	CAWSVLRGNEQFF	TGTGCCTGGAGTGTACTAAGAGGGAATGAGCAGTTCTTC
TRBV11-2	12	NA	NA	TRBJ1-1	CASSLVWEVAFF	TGTGCCAGCAGCTTAGTTTGGGAAGTTGCTTTCTTT
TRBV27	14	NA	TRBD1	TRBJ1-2	CASSSDRGRRGYTF	TGTGCCAGCAGTTCCGACAGGGGGCGAAGAGGCTACACCTTC
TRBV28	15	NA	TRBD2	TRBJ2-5	CASSLRRTRQETQYF	TGTGCCAGCAGTTTACGAAGGACTAGACAAGAGACCCAGTACTTC
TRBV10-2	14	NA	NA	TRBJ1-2	CASSDPRGYYGYTF	TGCGCCAGCAGTGACCCGAGGGGTTACTATGGCTACACCTTC
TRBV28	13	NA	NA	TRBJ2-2	CASSLVAAGELFF	TGTGCCAGCAGTTTGGTCGCGGCCGGGGAGCTGTTTTTT
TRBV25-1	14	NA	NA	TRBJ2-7	CASSEGISTTKQYF	TGTGCCAGCAGTGAGGGGATCTCCACTACAAAGCAGTACTTC
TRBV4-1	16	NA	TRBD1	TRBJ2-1	CASSQAPEDRYNEQFF	TGCGCCAGCAGCCAAGCACCCGAGGACAGGTACAATGAGCAGTTCTTC
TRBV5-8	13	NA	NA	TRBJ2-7	CASSFDASYEQYF	TGTGCCAGCAGCTTTGACGCGAGTTACGAGCAGTACTTC
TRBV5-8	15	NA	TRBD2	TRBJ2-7	CASSLGTSGRDEQYF	TGTGCCAGCAGCTTGGGGACTAGCGGGAGGGACGAGCAGTACTTC
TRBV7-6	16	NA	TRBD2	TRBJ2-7	CASSLSDPSGSYEQYF	TGTGCCAGCAGCTTAAGTGATCCTAGCGGGAGCTACGAGCAGTACTTC
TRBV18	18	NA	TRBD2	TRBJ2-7	CASSPVPGLAGGPHEQYF	TGTGCCAGCTCACCCGTCCCGGGACTAGCGGGAGGGCCCCACGAGCAGTACTTC
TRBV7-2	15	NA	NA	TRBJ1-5	CASSLVSNQNQPQHF	TGTGCCAGCAGCTTAGTTTCCAACCAGAATCAGCCCCAGCATTTT
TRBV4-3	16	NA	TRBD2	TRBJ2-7	CASSLSRLAGIYEQYF	TGCGCCAGCAGCCTATCAAGGCTAGCGGGAATCTACGAGCAGTACTTC
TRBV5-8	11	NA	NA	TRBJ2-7	CASSLYYEQYF	TGTGCCAGCAGCTTGTACTACGAGCAGTACTTC
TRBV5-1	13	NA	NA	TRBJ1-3	CASSPTFGNTIYF	TGCGCCAGCAGCCCTACCTTTGGAAACACCATATATTTT
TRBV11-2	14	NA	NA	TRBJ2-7	CASSPGTLTYEQYF	TGTGCCAGCAGCCCTGGGACACTTACCTACGAGCAGTACTTC
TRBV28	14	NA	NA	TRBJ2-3	CASRPQVYTDTQYF	TGTGCCAGCAGGCCTCAGGTTTACACAGATACGCAGTATTTT
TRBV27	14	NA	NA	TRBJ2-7	CASSSYRVDLEQYF	TGTGCCAGCAGTTCATACAGGGTAGACCTCGAGCAGTACTTC
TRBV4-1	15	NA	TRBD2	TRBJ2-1	CASSLLAGGTHEQFF	TGCGCCAGCAGCTTACTAGCGGGAGGAACCCATGAGCAGTTCTTC